This TCR beta chain stems from a study of blood T cell repertoires in COVID-19. In the study overall: PBMCs, B-cell-depleted T cells, or T cells were the source of the cDNA or gDNA that made up the material.

Per the original methods: By means of reference gene primer amplification, nucleated cell counts were estimated. Profiled with immunoSEQ multiplex PCR; TCRdb holds only in-frame clones, not every one. The V and J calls and clone size come from that table; D and trimming were worked out from the DNA. Of a few hundred thousand clones in the sample, around 88% are singletons; the top ten hold 6% to 6.5%. V was trimmed by 5 bases and J by 4 bases, leaving 14 bases between them. The CDR3 runs to 15 residues. CDR1 and CDR2 (germline): SGHVS, FQNEAQ. The sequenced sample was peripheral blood. The V gene is TRBV7-8, the J gene TRBJ1-4, with D possibly being TRBD1 (5 bases). The receptor was isolated from a woman aged 30 to 39 with COVID-19, enrolled during active disease. DNA for the CDR3: TGTGCCAGCAGCCCAAGGGCAGGGTTTAATGAAAAACTGTTTTTT. Translated: CASSPRAGFNEKLFF. The whole variable domain, filled in from reference TRBV7-8 and TRBJ1-4, reads GAGVSQSPRYKVAKRGQDVALRCDPISGHVSLFWYQQALGQGPEFLTYFQNEAQLDKSGLPSDRFFAERPEGSVSTLKIQRTQQEDSAVYLCASSPRAGFNEKLFFGSGTQLSVL.